These T cell receptor beta chains were read from a single sample in a study of vaccination and CD4 T cells after COVID-19. These receptors lack a known antigen. TCRdb called the PCR reads again in MiXCR, with one record for every CDR3 protein. The sample lists about 26,000 distinct CDR3 sequences; less than 65% were seen once. Material: CD4+ T cells from blood, cultured in vitro. The receptors come from a human donor who had recovered from COVID-19. CDR3s include the opening cysteine and the closing phenylalanine or tryptophan. D genes are given only for firm matches. Not every row has a clone size; where given, it reads once, few, many or a size class.

clone_size	d_call	v_call	j_call	cdr3_nt	cdr3_aa
NA	TRBD2	TRBV11-2	TRBJ2-3	TGTGCCAGCAGCCTCATCCTAGCGGGAGGACCCGGGAGCACAGATACGCAGTATTTT	CASSLILAGGPGSTDTQYF
few	NA	TRBV15	TRBJ2-4	TGTGCCACCAGCAGGGGAGCCAAAAACATTCAGTACTTC	CATSRGAKNIQYF
once	NA	TRBV28	TRBJ1-6	TGTGCCAGCAGTTTGAGTGCAGTTCGGGGTGCCTATAATTCACCCCTCCACTTT	CASSLSAVRGAYNSPLHF
few	NA	TRBV18	TRBJ1-6	TGTGCCAGCTCCCCTGTAAGGATTTTGGCCAATTCACCCCTCCACTTT	CASSPVRILANSPLHF
NA	NA	TRBV20-1	TRBJ2-6	TGCAGTGCCGGGACCGCCCTGGTGAACGTCCTGACTTTC	CSAGTALVNVLTF
NA	TRBD1	TRBV28	TRBJ1-3	TGTGCCAGCAGTTTATGGGGACAGGGGGGTACCTCTGGAAACACCATATATTTT	CASSLWGQGGTSGNTIYF
NA	NA	TRBV5-1	TRBJ2-1	TGCGCCAGCAGACCTCCGGGATCAGTAGGCAATGAGCAGTTCTTC	CASRPPGSVGNEQFF
NA	NA	TRBV20-1	TRBJ2-4	TGCAGTGCTAGGAAGGGGGTAGCCAAAAACATTCAGTACTTC	CSARKGVAKNIQYF
few	NA	TRBV27	TRBJ2-5	TGTGCCAGCAGTTTAAGCAGGGTTGGTCAAGAGACCCAGTACTTC	CASSLSRVGQETQYF
NA	NA	TRBV7-9	TRBJ1-5	TGTGCCAGCAGCTTAGGTTCAGCTCAGGGAGTACATAGCAATCAGCCCCAGCATTTT	CASSLGSAQGVHSNQPQHF
NA	TRBD1	TRBV4-3	TRBJ1-5	TGCGCCAGCAGCCTACATGGGACAGGAAGCTCAAGGCAGCCCCAGCATTTT	CASSLHGTGSSRQPQHF
few	NA	TRBV28	TRBJ1-5	TGTGCCACATCTCGAGTCAAAGGTTATAGCAATCAGCCCCAGCATTTT	CATSRVKGYSNQPQHF
NA	NA	TRBV6-1	TRBJ2-2	TGTGCCAGCAGGCCCAACAGGGCCAACACCGGGGAGCTGTTTTTT	CASRPNRANTGELFF
NA	TRBD1	TRBV19	TRBJ1-5	TGTGCCAGTAGTGGACAGGTGTTTCAGCCCCAGCATTTT	CASSGQVFQPQHF
NA	TRBD1	TRBV6-1	TRBJ2-7	TGTGCCAGCAGCCCCGGGACAGGGGGGACCTACGAGCAGTACTTC	CASSPGTGGTYEQYF
NA	NA	TRBV30	TRBJ1-2	TGTGCCTGGCTGAAACAGGCGGGGGGCTACACCTTC	CAWLKQAGGYTF
NA	TRBD2	TRBV20-1	TRBJ2-2	TGCAGTGCCACCGGGACTAGTTCTCTCACCGGGGAGCTGTTTTTT	CSATGTSSLTGELFF
few	TRBD1	TRBV24-1	TRBJ2-5	TGTGCCACCAGTGATTTGGACAGGGCGTACCAAGAGACCCAGTACTTC	CATSDLDRAYQETQYF
once	NA	TRBV4-1	TRBJ2-3	TGCGCCAGCAGCCGACAGGGCACAGATACGCAGTATTTT	CASSRQGTDTQYF
NA	NA	TRBV2	TRBJ2-1	TGTGCCAGCGAAAGCGGCTCCTACAATGAGCAGTTCTTC	CASESGSYNEQFF
NA	TRBD1	TRBV27	TRBJ1-1	TGTGCCAGCCTTCACAGGGGGAGAGCTTTCTTT	CASLHRGRAFF
once	TRBD2	TRBV20-1	TRBJ2-1	TGCAGTGCGCCAGACCCGGCTAGCGGGGTCTACAATGAGCAGTTCTTC	CSAPDPASGVYNEQFF
NA	TRBD1	TRBV24-1	TRBJ1-2	TGTGCCACCAGTGATTGGGGACAGGGCGATGGCTACACCTTC	CATSDWGQGDGYTF
NA	NA	TRBV7-2	TRBJ1-3	TGTGCCAGCGGAAATGGGGGCTCTGGAAACACCATATATTTT	CASGNGGSGNTIYF
few	TRBD1	TRBV2	TRBJ1-1	TGTGCCAGCAGTGTCCGGGACAGGGGGCTAGGGGCTTTCTTT	CASSVRDRGLGAFF
NA	NA	TRBV15	TRBJ1-5	TGTGCCACCAGCAGAGATAAGGGAGACTCCCCTCGGCCCCAGCATTTT	CATSRDKGDSPRPQHF
NA	NA	TRBV20-1	TRBJ1-1	TGCAGTGCTAGTGCAGGGGATGAAGCTTTCTTT	CSASAGDEAFF
NA	TRBD2	TRBV2	TRBJ2-1	TGTGCCAGCATCCCCGGGGAAGCGGGAGGTGAGGAGCAGTTCTTC	CASIPGEAGGEEQFF
once	NA	TRBV12-3/TRBV12-4	TRBJ2-3	TGTGCCAGCAGCCGTAAGGAGTCAGATACGCAGTATTTT	CASSRKESDTQYF
NA	NA	TRBV20-1	TRBJ2-7	TGCAGTGCTAGTAAGCGGCTAAACTACGAGCAGTACTTC	CSASKRLNYEQYF
NA	NA	TRBV27	TRBJ1-2	TGTGCCAGCAGTTTAGATCGGGGTACGGGGGGCTACACCTTC	CASSLDRGTGGYTF